Listed below are T cell receptor beta chains from one sample, sequenced in a study of T cell responses to AZD1222 COVID-19 vaccine. TCRdb keeps only in-frame clones here, not all; method: immunoSEQ multiplex PCR. Here the sample spans around 140,000 clones, 85% to 95% being singletons. Material: peripheral blood, obtained on day 0 of AZD1222 vaccination. Receptors originate from an adult in good health. CDR3s include the opening cysteine and the closing phenylalanine or tryptophan. Each record gives: clone size, V gene, CDR3 protein. For some rows the clone size is stated as once, few or many, or as a class when expanded; others skip it.

>-|TRBV28
CASTGTGSYEQYF
>-|TRBV19
CASSIPTGEFEKLFF
>once|TRBV2
CASNNGQGSTEAFF
>-|TRBV7-8
CASSRGGSSDTQYF
>-|TRBV28
CATRVPYYGYTF
>-|TRBV7-8
CASSSETGPYGYTF
>-|TRBV5-1
CASSLSPGTGGAGTEAFF
>-|TRBV2
CASSRDRSSYEQYF
>-|TRBV6-2/TRBV6-3
CASSHRGHGSNQPQHF
>-|TRBV4-1
CASSQDSPGGGADTQYF
>-|TRBV27
CASSLSERTGRRAYGYTF
>-|TRBV7-3
CASSLEDRGLPSYEQYF
>-|TRBV24-1
CAIAPGQGVGEQFF
>-|TRBV7-2
CASSLAESYEQYF
>-|TRBV19
CASSLGGQFSNQPQHF
>few|TRBV19
CASSITGSSLEQYF
>-|TRBV5-1
CASSPGLAGRGTQYF
>-|TRBV6-5
CASSRGGGFGYGYTF
>-|TRBV7-2
CASSEVAGEVKNEQFF
>once|TRBV2
CASSERWEETQYF
>-|TRBV4-1
CASSQDGDSTEAFF
>once|TRBV10-3
CAISEVGTLTEAFF
>-|TRBV10-3
CAISDLTAENTEAFF
>once|TRBV11-2
CASSFGLAGNEQFF
>-|TRBV5-6
CASSLAFRTGDPYEQYF
>-|TRBV5-6
CASSSTGRETQYF
>once|TRBV28
CASSTSGSSYNEQFF
>-|TRBV27
CASRSGPDTDTQYF
>-|TRBV6-1
CASSEVAREGLEQYF
>-|TRBV7-8
CASSFTPGGEKLFF
>-|TRBV5-4
CASSGGSGDNTGELFF
>-|TRBV5-4
CASSLVGGTNYGYTF
>-|TRBV4-1
CASSLGGFNQPQHF
>-|TRBV18
CASSPMGQSNQPQHF
>-|TRBV28
CASRNQGEGGTEAFF
>-|TRBV3-1/TRBV3-2
CASSQDGASYEQYF
>-|TRBV28
CASRLLGTGGTEAFF
>-|TRBV5-1
CASSSFRDLSGNEQFF
>-|TRBV19
CASSIRGGNTEAFF
>once|TRBV9
CASSSHSAYEQYF
>-|TRBV5-1
CASSFRAETQYF
>-|TRBV11-2
CASSLWGRGSTDTQYF